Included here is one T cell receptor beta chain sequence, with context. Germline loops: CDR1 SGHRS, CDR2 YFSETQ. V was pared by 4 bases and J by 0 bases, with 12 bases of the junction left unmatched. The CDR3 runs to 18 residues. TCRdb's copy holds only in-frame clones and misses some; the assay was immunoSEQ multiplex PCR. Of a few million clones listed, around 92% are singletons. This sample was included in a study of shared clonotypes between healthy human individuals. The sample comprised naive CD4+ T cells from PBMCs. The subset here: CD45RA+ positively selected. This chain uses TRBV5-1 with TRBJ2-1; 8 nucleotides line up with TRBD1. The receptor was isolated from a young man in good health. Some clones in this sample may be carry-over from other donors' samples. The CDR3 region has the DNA TGCGCCAGCAGCCCCCCGAGGACAGGGTTTAGCTCCTACAATGAGCAGTTCTTC. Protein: CASSPPRTGFSSYNEQFF.